This T cell receptor beta chain was found in a study of cytomegalovirus exposure and HLA in healthy donors. PCR involved 60 Vbeta and 13 Jbeta primers. Authors' processing steps: Around 83 million unique TCR beta chains, roughly 11 million shared, were counted in a later analysis. Clones were read by immunoSEQ multiplex PCR, and TCRdb kept only the in-frame ones, dropping some. The V and J calls and clone size were taken over from that table, and D and trimming were inferred from the DNA. The data contain about 100,000 clones, approximately 75% of them singletons. J was trimmed by 5 bases and V by 2 bases; bases with no gene match: 15. CDR3 length equals 19 residues. From germline, CDR1 is SGHVS and CDR2 FQNEAQ.

The TCR sequence derives from a woman aged 35 to 49 in good health and CMV-seronegative. The sequenced material came from PBMCs. The chain has TRBV7-8 and TRBJ2-1, with TRBD2 matching over 10 bases. The CDR3 DNA sequence: TGTGCCAGCAGCTTAACCTACGGTAGTCTAGCGGGAGTGCACAATGAGCAGTTCTTC. Protein: CASSLTYGSLAGVHNEQFF.